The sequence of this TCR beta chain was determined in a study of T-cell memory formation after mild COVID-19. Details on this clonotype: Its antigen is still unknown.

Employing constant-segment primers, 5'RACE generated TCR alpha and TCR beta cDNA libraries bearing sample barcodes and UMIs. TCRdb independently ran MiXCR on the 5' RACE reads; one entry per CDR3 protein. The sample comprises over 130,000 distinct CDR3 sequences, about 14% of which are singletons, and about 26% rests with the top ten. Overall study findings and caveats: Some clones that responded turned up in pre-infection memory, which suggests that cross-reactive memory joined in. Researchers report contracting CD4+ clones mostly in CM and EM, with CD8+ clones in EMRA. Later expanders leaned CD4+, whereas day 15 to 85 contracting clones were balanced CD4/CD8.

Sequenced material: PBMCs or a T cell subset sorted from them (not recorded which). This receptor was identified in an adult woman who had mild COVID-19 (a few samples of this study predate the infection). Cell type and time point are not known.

CDR3 amino acids: CASSRNPDTQYF. CDR3 coding DNA: TGTGCCAGCAGCAGAAACCCCGATACGCAGTATTTT. This chain joins TRBV11-2 and TRBJ2-3; D call uncertain. Germline-derived CDR1 and CDR2 are SGHAT and FQNNGV. This CDR3 is built from 12 residues. V was pared by 5 bases and J by 6 bases, with 9 bases between.